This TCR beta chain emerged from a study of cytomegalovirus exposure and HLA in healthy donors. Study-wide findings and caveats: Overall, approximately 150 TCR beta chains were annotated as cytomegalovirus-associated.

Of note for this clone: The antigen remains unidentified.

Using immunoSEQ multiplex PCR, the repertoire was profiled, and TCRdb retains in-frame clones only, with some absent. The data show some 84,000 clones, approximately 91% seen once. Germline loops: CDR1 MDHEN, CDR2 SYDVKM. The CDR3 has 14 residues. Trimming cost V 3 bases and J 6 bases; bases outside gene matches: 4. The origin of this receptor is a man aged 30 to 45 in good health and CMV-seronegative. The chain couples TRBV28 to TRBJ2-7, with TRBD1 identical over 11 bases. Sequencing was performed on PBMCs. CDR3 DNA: TGTGCCAGCAGTTTGGCCGGGACAGGGGGCGAGCAGTACTTC. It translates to CASSLAGTGGEQYF.